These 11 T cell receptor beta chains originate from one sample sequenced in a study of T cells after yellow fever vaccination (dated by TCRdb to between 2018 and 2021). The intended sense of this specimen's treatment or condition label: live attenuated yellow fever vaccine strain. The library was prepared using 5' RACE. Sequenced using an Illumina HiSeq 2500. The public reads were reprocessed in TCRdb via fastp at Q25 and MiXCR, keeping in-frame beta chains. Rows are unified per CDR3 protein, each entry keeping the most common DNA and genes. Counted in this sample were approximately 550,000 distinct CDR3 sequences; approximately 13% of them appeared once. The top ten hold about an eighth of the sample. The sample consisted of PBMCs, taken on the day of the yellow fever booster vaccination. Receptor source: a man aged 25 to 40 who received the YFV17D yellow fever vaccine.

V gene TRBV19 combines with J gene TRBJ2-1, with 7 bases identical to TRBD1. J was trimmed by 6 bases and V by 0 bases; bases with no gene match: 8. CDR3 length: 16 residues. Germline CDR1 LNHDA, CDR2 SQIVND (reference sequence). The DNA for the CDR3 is TGTGCCAGTAGTATAGATGGGGGACAGCGCCGCAATGAGCAGTTCTTC. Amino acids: CASSIDGGQRRNEQFF. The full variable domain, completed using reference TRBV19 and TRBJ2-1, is DGGITQSPKYLFRKEGQNVTLSCEQNLNHDAMYWYRQDPGQGLRLIYYSQIVNDFQKGDIAEGYSVSREKKESFPLTVTSAQKNPTAFYLCASSIDGGQRRNEQFFGPGTRLTVL.

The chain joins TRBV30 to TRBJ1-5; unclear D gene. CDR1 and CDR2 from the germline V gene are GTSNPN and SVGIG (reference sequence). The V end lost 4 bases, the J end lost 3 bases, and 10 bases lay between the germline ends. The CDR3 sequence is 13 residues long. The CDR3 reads CAWNGRTNQPQHF. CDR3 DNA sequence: TGTGCCTGGAACGGCAGGACCAATCAGCCCCAGCATTTT.

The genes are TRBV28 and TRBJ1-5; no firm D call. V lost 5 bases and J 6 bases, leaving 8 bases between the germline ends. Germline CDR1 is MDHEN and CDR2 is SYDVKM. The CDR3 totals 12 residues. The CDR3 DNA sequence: TGTGCCAGCAGTGAAGGGTTTCAGCCCCAGCATTTT. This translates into CASSEGFQPQHF.

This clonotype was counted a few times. The CDR3 protein is CASSYGTANEQFF. The CDR3 bases are TGTGCCAGCAGCTACGGGACAGCCAATGAGCAGTTCTTC. The chain recombines TRBV11-3 with TRBJ2-1; 7 bases match TRBD1. CDR3 length: 13 amino acids. V lost 4 bases to trimming and J lost 6 bases; unmatched junction nucleotides: 3. Germline values: CDR1 SGHNT, CDR2 YENEEA. The whole variable domain, filled in from reference TRBV11-3 and TRBJ2-1, reads EAGVVQSPRYKIIEKKQPVAFWCNPISGHNTLYWYLQNLGQGPELLIRYENEEAVDDSQLPKDRFSAERLKGVDSTLKIQPAELGDSAVYLCASSYGTANEQFFGPGTRLTVL.

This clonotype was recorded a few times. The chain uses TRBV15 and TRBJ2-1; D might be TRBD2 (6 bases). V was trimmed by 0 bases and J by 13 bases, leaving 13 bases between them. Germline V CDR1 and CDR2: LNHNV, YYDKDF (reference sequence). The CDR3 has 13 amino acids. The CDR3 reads CATSRDRGTSQFF. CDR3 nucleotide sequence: TGTGCCACCAGCAGAGATCGGGGGACTTCTCAGTTCTTC.

In DNA, the CDR3 is TGCGCCAGCAGTGATCAGGGTGGCGACGAGCAGTACTTC. It codes for CASSDQGGDEQYF. The chain has TRBV10-1 and TRBJ2-7; possible D gene TRBD1, 5 bases. From germline, CDR1 is WNHNN and CDR2 SYGVQD (reference sequence). The length of the CDR3 is 13 residues. V lost 3 bases, J lost 5 bases, and 11 bases lay in between.

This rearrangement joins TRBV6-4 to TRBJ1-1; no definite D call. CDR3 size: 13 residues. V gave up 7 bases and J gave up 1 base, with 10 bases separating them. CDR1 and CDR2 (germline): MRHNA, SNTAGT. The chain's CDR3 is CASMHSPNTEAFF. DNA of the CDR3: TGTGCCAGCATGCACAGTCCGAACACTGAAGCTTTCTTT.

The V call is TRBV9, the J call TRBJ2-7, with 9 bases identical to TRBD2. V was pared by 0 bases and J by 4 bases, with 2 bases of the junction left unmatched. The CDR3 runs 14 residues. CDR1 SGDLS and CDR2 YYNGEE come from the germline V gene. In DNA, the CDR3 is TGTGCCAGCAGCGTAGGCGCGGGGGGGTACGAGCAGTACTTC. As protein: CASSVGAGGYEQYF.

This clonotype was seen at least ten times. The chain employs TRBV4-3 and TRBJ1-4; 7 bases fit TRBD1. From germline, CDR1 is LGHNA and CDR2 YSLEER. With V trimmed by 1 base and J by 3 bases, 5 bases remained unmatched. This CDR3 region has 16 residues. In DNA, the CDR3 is TGCGCCAGCAGCCAAGGACCGGGACAGCCTAATGAAAAACTGTTTTTT. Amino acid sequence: CASSQGPGQPNEKLFF.

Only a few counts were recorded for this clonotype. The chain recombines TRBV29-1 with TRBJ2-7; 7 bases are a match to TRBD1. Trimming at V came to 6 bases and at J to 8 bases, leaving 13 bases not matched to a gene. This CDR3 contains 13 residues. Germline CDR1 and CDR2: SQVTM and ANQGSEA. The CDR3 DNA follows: TGCAGCGTCTCAATCGGTCAGGGGGTGCAGCAGTACTTC. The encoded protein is CSVSIGQGVQQYF.

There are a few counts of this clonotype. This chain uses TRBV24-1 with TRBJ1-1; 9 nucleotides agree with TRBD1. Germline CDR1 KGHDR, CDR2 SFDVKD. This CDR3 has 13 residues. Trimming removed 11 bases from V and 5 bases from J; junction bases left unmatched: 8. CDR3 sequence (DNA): TGTGCCAGTTGGACAGGGGAGGAGACTGAAGCTTTCTTT. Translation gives CASWTGEETEAFF.